The following is a T cell receptor beta chain sequence with its context. The sample is drawn from a study of T cell responses to AZD1222 COVID-19 vaccine. The data were produced by immunoSEQ multiplex PCR, yet TCRdb's version contains in-frame clones alone and is incomplete. This table has around 110,000 clones, approximately 86% appearing once. Trimming took 5 bases from V and 5 from J; bases not matched to a gene: 9. The CDR3 spans 15 residues. Per germline, CDR1 SGHTA and CDR2 FQGNSA. The chain couples TRBV7-2 to TRBJ1-3, with 7 bases aligning to TRBD1. The receptor comes from an adult in good health. The material was peripheral blood, obtained on day 0 of AZD1222 vaccination. The CDR3 nucleotides are TGTGCCAGCAGCCTGAGCGCGACAGGGCGAAACACCATATATTTT. Its translation is CASSLSATGRNTIYF.